This T cell receptor beta chain was recorded in a study of shared clonotypes between healthy human individuals. The CDR3 runs 13 residues. Deletions cut 3 bases from V and 5 bases from J, with 11 bases between. CDR1 is MNHNS and CDR2 is SASEGT in the germline V gene. Sequencing was performed with immunoSEQ multiplex PCR; in TCRdb, only in-frame clones are kept and a portion is missing. Among about 2.4 million clones listed, more than 85% were seen once. The genes are TRBV6-1 and TRBJ2-7, with D possibly being TRBD1 or TRBD2 (5 bases each). The sequencing sample was made of naive CD4+ T cells from PBMCs. Subset: CD45RA+ positively selected. The clonotype was recovered from a man in his late teens or twenties in good health. Some clones in this sample may be carry-over from other donors' samples. This chain's CDR3 is CASSEPGSDEQYF. The CDR3 DNA follows: TGTGCCAGCAGTGAGCCAGGGAGCGACGAGCAGTACTTC.